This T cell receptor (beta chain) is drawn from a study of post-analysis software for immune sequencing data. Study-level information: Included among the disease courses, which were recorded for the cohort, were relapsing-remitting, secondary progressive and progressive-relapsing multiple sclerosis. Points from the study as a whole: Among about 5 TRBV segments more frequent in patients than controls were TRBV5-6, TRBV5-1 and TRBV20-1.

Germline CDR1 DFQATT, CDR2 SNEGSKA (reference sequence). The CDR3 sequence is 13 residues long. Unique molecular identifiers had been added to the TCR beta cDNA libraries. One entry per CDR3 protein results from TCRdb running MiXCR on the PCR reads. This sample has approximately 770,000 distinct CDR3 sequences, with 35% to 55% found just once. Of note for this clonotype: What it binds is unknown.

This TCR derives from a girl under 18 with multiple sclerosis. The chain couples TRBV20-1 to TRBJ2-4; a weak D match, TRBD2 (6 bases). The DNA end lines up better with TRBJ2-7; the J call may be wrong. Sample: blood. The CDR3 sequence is CSARAGTDYEQYF. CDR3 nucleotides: TGCAGTGCTAGGGCCGGGACTGACTACGAGCAGTACTTC.